This T cell receptor (beta chain) was observed in a study of T cells in Graves' hyperthyroidism and ophthalmopathy. Overall study findings and caveats: Model predictions of ophthalmopathy came a median roughly 6.4 months before onset. Stable hyperthyroidism was separated from ophthalmopathy by a model based on 13 V-J features.

Clinicians diagnosed patients from clinical symptoms, serum thyroxine and TRAb, thyroid ultrasound and orbital computed tomography. Authors of the study amplified TCR beta CDR3 regions from RNA transcripts. HTBI primers were the set used in a first-round RT-PCR of the TCR CDR3. TCRdb recomputed calls from the multiplex PCR reads with MiXCR, one row per CDR3 protein. The data contain roughly 740,000 distinct CDR3 sequences, roughly 15% of them singletons. Ten or more counts support this clonotype. Its target is unknown. The CDR3 loop spans 15 amino acids. Deletions cut 4 bases from V and 3 bases from J, with 15 bases between. Germline loops: CDR1 MNHNS, CDR2 SASEGT.

Input material: blood. This rearrangement joins TRBV6-1 to TRBJ1-1; tentatively, D is TRBD1 (5 bases). This TCR was recovered from a man aged 18 to 30 with Graves' hyperthyroidism. The CDR3 bases are TGTGCCAGCAGTGCCTTGGGGGGGATAGACACTGAAGCTTTCTTT. Translation: CASSALGGIDTEAFF.